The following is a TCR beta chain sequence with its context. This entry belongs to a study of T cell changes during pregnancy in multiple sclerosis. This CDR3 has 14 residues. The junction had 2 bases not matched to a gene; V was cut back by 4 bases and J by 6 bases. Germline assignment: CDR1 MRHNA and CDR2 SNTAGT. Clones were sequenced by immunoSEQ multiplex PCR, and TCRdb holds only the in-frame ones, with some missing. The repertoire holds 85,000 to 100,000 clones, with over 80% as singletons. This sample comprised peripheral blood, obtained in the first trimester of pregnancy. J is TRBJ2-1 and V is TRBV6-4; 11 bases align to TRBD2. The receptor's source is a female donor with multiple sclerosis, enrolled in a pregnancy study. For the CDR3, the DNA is TGTGCCAGCAGTGCAACTAGCGGGAGCAATGAGCAGTTCTTC. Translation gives CASSATSGSNEQFF.